What follows describes a single T cell receptor (beta chain). Its antigen remains unidentified. No quality values exist for individual bases; no much larger clone is one base distant. V and J are truncated by 1 base and 4 bases respectively, leaving an intervening sequence of 14 bases. The CDR3 runs 15 amino acids, cysteine and phenylalanine included. The sequence is cut down to CDR3 DNA, 45 bases in frame from base 1. For CDR1 and CDR2, the germline V gene (reference sequence) lists SGHKS and YYEKEE. TCRbeta CDR3 regions were amplified from genomic DNA by means of the immunoSEQ Assay, a bias-controlled multiplex PCR. The original pipeline was this. Nucleated cell counts per sample were estimated from amplification of reference gene primers within the assay. To quantify the absolute abundance of each unique TCRbeta CDR3 rearrangement, sequence reads were collapsed and filtered. For each sample, productive Simpson clonality was calculated as the square root of Simpson's diversity index across productive rearrangements. TCRdb stores this immuneACCESS table with in-frame sequences only. Part of the clones is absent; in the studies checked, under half of the shortfall reflects unresolved V genes, and no reason is known for the rest. From that table come the V and J calls and clone size; the DNA was used to work out D and trimming. The sample table holds some 280,000 clones, of which under 90% were seen once. The ten largest make up 0.94% of the sample.

A second Seattle source provided samples from volunteer blood donors who had recovered from COVID-19. Each collaborating institution followed its own protocols to collect whole blood in K2EDTA tubes. For TCRbeta analysis, collaborators shipped samples in one of three forms: frozen whole blood, isolated PBMCs, or DNA extracted from either of those sample types. This entry comes from a study of blood T cell repertoires in COVID-19 (TCRdb year 2020). Describing the broader study: Samples from collaborators originated in the United States, Italy and Spain and spanned both the acute and convalescent phases of COVID-19. Where available, HLA class I and class II types were taken from metadata supplied by the sample provider and were not determined by assay-based typing. A de-identified subject ID, COVID-19 status, age in years and sex were almost always included in the sample metadata. The repertoires were made available in a free public database intended to serve as a resource for research on the immune response to SARS-CoV-2. Deeply sampled blood TCRbeta repertoires from subjects exposed to, actively infected with, or recovered from COVID-19 were included in the dataset. The material from the prospective study consisted of cDNA or gDNA derived from T cells, B-cell-depleted T cells, or PBMCs. Samples were obtained from the ongoing ImmuneRACE study (first 160 participants) and from 1,254 subjects provided by 6 global collaborators.

The research as a whole found: Clinical and demographic metadata were provided uncurated, with the amount varying by source and participant.

Here the chain combines TRBV5-5 and TRBJ2-5, with a tentative D gene TRBD2 over 7 matching bases. The sample taken for sequencing was peripheral blood. This TCR was sampled from a middle-aged woman who had recovered from COVID-19. In nucleotides, the sequence is TGTGCCAGCAGCTTGTCGTCCGGGGGGCGAGAGACCCAGTACTTC. It codes for CASSLSSGGRETQYF.